This paragraph reports one T cell receptor (beta chain). Antigen specificity is unknown. A quantity of about 0.5 to 1 ug RNA underwent reverse transcription using random hexamers. Each CDR3 protein gets one entry after TCRdb re-called the immunoSEQ multiplex PCR reads with MiXCR. Of over 150,000 distinct CDR3 sequences in the sample, 85% to 95% were seen once. This sample is part of a study of CD8 T cells in Susac syndrome. Whole-study results and caveats: The Susac syndrome CD4+ T cell repertoires displayed no clonal expansion.

The TCR was taken from a human donor with Susac syndrome. The material sequenced was CD4+ T cells from PBMCs.

In DNA, the CDR3 is TGTGCCAGTAAAAGGGAGGGTGGCTACACCTTC. This encodes CASKREGGYTF. The V gene is TRBV19, the J gene TRBJ1-2; no clear D. CDR3 length equals 11 residues. Germline CDR1 and CDR2: LNHDA and SQIVND (reference sequence). V lost 7 bases and J lost 7, with 10 bases in between.